The source of this T cell receptor (beta chain) is a study of cytomegalovirus exposure and HLA in healthy donors. Study observations and caveats: While the bulk of TCR sequences proved rare, some public TCRs turned up in many donors. Associated with cytomegalovirus, according to the listing, were some 180 TCR beta chains.

In this sample, this clone is medium-sized (0.01 to 0.1%). Its cognate antigen is unknown. The PCR used 60 Vbeta and 13 Jbeta primers. The method was immunoSEQ multiplex PCR; TCRdb's version includes in-frame clones alone and lacks a portion of them. This repertoire shows around 100,000 clones, roughly 78% found once; its top ten account for 4% to 5.5%. CDR1 is LNHDA and CDR2 is SQIVND in the germline V gene (reference sequence). Between the trimmed V and J ends, which lost 1 base and 10 bases, there was a span of 10 bases. The CDR3 is made up of 12 amino acids. While unrecorded immune exposures were likely, the donors were nominally healthy when sampled.

This sequence originates from a male donor in good health and CMV-seropositive. The gene calls are TRBV19 and TRBJ1-2; D perhaps matches TRBD1 (5 bases). Material: PBMCs. The CDR3 sequence is CASSIVGGFYTF. The CDR3, as DNA: TGTGCCAGTAGTATAGTCGGGGGGTTCTACACCTTC.